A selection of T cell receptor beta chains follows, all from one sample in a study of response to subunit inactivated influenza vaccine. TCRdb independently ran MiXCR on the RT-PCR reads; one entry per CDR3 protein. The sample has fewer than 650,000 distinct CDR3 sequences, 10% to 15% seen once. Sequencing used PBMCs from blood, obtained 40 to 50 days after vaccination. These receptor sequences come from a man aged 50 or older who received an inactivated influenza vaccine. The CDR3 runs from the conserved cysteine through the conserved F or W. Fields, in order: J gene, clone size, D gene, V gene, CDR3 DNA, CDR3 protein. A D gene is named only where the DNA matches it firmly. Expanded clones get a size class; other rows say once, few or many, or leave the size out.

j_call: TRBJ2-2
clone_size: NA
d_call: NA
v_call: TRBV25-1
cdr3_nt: TGTGCCAGCGTCCGAGGGGGGGGCACCGGGGAGCTGTTTTTT
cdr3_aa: CASVRGGGTGELFF

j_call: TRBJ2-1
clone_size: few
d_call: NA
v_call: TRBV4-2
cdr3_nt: TGTGCCAGCAGCCCTATGAGACTAGGTGACAATGAGCAGTTCTTC
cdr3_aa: CASSPMRLGDNEQFF

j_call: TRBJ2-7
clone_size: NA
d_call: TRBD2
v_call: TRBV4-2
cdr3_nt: TGTGCCAGCAGCCAGGACCTCCGAGGGAGGGGCGAGCAGTACTTC
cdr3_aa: CASSQDLRGRGEQYF

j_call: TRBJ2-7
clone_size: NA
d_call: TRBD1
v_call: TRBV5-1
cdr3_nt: TGCGCCAGCACCGCCTGGGACAGCTCCTACGAGCAGTACTTC
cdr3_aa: CASTAWDSSYEQYF

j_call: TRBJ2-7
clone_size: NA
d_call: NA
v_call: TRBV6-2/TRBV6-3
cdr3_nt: TGTGCCAGCAGCCGGGACCCTGGACCCTACGAGCAGTACTTC
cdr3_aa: CASSRDPGPYEQYF

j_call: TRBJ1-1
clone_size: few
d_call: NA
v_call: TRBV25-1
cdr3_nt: TGTGCCAGCAGTGAGAGTAATTTTCGACGCAACACTGAAGCTTTCTTT
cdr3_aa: CASSESNFRRNTEAFF

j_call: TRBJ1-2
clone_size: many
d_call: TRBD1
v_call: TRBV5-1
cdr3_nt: TGCGCCAGCAGCTTGACAGGGGATTCGGCTAACTATGGCTACACCTTC
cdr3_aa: CASSLTGDSANYGYTF

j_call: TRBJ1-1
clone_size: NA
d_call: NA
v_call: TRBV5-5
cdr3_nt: TGTGCCAGCAGCCCCCTAGGGCAAACAAACACTGAAGCTTTCTTT
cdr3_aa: CASSPLGQTNTEAFF

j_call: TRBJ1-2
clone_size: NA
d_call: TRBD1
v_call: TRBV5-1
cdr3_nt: TGCGCCAGCAGCTTGGGGACAGGGGGCGGTGGCTACACCTTC
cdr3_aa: CASSLGTGGGGYTF

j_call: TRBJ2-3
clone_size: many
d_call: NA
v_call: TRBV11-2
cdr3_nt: TGTGCCAGCAGCTGGGACCATCCTTGGGATACGCAGTATTTT
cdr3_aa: CASSWDHPWDTQYF

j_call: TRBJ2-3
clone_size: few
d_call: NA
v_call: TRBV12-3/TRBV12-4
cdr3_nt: TGTGCCAGCAGTTTGGGAGTGGGCACAGATACGCAGTATTTT
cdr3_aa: CASSLGVGTDTQYF

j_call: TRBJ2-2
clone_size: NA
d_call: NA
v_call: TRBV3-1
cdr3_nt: TGTGCCAGCAGCCAGTGGGGGGACCCGAGAACCGGGGAGCTGTTTTTT
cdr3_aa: CASSQWGDPRTGELFF

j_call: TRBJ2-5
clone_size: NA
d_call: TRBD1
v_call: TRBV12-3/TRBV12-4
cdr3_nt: TGTGCCAGCAGCCCCACGGGGACAGGGCTAGAGACCCAGTACTTC
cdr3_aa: CASSPTGTGLETQYF

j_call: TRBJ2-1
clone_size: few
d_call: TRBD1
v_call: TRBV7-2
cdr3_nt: TGTGCCAGCAGCTTTCCGGGACAGGGTCTTACTGAGCAGTTCTTC
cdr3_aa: CASSFPGQGLTEQFF

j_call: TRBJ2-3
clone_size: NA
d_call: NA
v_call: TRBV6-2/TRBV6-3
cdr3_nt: TGTGCCAGCAGTGCTTACAGGGCGCTGTTCGATACGCAGTATTTT
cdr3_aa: CASSAYRALFDTQYF

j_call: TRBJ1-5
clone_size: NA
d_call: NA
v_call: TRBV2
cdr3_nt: TGTGCCAGCAGTGAATTGTGGGGGTTGAGCAATCAGCCCCAGCATTTT
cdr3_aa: CASSELWGLSNQPQHF

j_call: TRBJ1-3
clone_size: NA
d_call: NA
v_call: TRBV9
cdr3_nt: TGTGCCAGCAGCGCGTCCGGGACGTATCTAAGAAACACCATATATTTT
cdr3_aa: CASSASGTYLRNTIYF

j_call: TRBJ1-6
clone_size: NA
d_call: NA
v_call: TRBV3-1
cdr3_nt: TGTGCCAGCAGCCAGGGCCTCTCCTATAATTCACCCCTCCACTTT
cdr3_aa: CASSQGLSYNSPLHF

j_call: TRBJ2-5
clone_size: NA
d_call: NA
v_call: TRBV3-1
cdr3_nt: TGTGCCAGCAGCCAAGTGAGGGAAAAAAATCTCCAAGAGACCCAGTACTTC
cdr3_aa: CASSQVREKNLQETQYF

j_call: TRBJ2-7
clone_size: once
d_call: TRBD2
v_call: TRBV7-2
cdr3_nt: TGTGCCAGCAGAAGCGGGGGGGCCGACTACGAGCAGTACTTC
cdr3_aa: CASRSGGADYEQYF

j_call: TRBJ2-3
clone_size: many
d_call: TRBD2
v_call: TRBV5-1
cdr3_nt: TGCGCCAGCAGCGCCAGCGGGGGGGGACTAGATACGCAGTATTTT
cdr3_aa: CASSASGGGLDTQYF

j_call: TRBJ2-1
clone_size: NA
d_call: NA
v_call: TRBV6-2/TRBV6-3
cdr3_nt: TGTGCCAGCAGTTACTCACAGGCACGCTCCTACAATGAGCAGTTCTTC
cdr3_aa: CASSYSQARSYNEQFF

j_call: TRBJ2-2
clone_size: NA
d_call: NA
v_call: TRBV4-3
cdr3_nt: TGCGCCAGCAGAACAGATCCCTACACCGGGGAGCTGTTTTTT
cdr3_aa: CASRTDPYTGELFF

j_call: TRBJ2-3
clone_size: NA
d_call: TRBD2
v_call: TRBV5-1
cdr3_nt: TGCGCCAGCAGCCCGGGAGGGACTAGCGGGAGCTCAAATACGCAGTATTTT
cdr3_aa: CASSPGGTSGSSNTQYF

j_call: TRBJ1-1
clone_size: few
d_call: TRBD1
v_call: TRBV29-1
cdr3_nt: TGCAGCGGCTTACAGGGGCGAGCTTTCTTT
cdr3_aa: CSGLQGRAFF

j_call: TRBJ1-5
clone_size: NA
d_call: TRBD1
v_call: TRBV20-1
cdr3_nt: TGCAGTGCTAGAGATTGGGGACAGGGGTCCCGACAGCCCCAGCATTTT
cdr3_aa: CSARDWGQGSRQPQHF

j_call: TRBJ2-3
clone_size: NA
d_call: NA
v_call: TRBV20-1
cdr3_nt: TGCAGTGCTCAGGGGCCCGGCACAGCTACGCAGTATTTT
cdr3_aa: CSAQGPGTATQYF

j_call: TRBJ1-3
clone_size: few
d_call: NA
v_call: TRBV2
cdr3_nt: TGTGCCAGCAGTGAGGACAGCTCTGGAAACACCATATATTTT
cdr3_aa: CASSEDSSGNTIYF

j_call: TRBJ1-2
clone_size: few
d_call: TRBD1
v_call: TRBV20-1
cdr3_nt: TGCAGTGCCGGGGACAGGGGAGCCTATGGCTACACCTTC
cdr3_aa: CSAGDRGAYGYTF

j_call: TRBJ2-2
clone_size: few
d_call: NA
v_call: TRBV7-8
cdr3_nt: TGTGCCAGCAGCTTAGTATTATTGGGCACCGGGGAGCTGTTTTTT
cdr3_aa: CASSLVLLGTGELFF

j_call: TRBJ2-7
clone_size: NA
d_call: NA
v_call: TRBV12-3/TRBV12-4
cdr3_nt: TGTGCCAGCAGCCAACCGGGACTCACCGGGTACGAGCAGTACTTC
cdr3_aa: CASSQPGLTGYEQYF

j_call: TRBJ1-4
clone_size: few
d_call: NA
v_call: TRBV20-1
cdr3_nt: TGCAGTGCTAGGCGTTCCGGATCAACTAATGAAAAACTGTTTTTT
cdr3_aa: CSARRSGSTNEKLFF

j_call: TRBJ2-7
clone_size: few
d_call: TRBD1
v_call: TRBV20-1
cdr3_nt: TGCAGTGCCCGTAACAGGGGGCTCGTATACGAGCAGTACTTC
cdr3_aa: CSARNRGLVYEQYF

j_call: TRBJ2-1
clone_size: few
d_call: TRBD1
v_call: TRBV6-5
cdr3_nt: TGTGCCAGCAGTTACGCGACAAACAGGGGCAATGAGCAGTTCTTC
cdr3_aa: CASSYATNRGNEQFF

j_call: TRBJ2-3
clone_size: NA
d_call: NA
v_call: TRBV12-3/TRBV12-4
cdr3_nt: TGTGCCAGCACCTTGACAGGTCGAACAGATACGCAGTATTTT
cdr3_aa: CASTLTGRTDTQYF

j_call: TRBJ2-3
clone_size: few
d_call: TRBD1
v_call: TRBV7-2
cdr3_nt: TGTGCCAGCAGCCCTCCAGGGGGCCGGAGAACAGATACGCAGTATTTT
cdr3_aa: CASSPPGGRRTDTQYF

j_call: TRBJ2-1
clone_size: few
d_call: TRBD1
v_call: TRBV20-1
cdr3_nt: TGCAGTGCCACCTCCGGGACAGGGGCCTACAATGAGCAGTTCTTC
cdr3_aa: CSATSGTGAYNEQFF

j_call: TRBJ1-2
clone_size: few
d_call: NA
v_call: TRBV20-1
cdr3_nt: TGCAGTGCTAGAGATTCCGTAAGGACGTATGGCTACACCTTC
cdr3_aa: CSARDSVRTYGYTF

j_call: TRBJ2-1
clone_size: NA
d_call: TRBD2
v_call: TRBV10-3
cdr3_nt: TGTGCTATCAGTGAGGTGTTAGCGGGAGGGCCTAATAATGAGCAGTTCTTC
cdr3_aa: CAISEVLAGGPNNEQFF

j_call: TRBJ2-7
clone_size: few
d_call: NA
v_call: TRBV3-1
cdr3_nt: TGTGCCAGCAGCCCGAGTCATACCTACGAGCAGTACTTC
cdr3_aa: CASSPSHTYEQYF

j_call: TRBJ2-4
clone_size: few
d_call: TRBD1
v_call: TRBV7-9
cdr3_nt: TGTGCCAGCAGCTCAAGGACAGGGGCGAACATTCAGTACTTC
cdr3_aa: CASSSRTGANIQYF

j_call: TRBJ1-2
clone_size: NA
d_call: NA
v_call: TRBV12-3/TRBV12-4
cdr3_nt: TGTGCCAGCAGTACGGCACAGGGCTCTGGCTACACCTTC
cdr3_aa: CASSTAQGSGYTF

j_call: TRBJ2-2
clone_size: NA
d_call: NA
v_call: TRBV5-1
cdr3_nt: TGCGCCAGCAGCTACGGGTTCGGGGGACACACCGGGGAGCTGTTTTTT
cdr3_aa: CASSYGFGGHTGELFF

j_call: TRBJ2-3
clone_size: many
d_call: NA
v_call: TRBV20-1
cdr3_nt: TGCAGCAAAAGGGGAGGAGGGGCGGTAGATACGCAGTATTTT
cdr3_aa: CSKRGGGAVDTQYF

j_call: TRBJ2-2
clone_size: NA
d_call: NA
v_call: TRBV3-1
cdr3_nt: TGTGCCAGCTCCCCATCCGGGACCCACACCGGGGAGCTGTTTTTT
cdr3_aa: CASSPSGTHTGELFF

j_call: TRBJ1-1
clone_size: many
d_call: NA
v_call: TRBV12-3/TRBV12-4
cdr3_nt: TGTGCCAGCAGTTTAATGGGGGGGGTAACTGAAGCTTTCTTT
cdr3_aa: CASSLMGGVTEAFF

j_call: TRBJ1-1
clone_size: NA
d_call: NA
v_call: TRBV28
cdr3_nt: TGTGCCAGCCGTCCCGGGGGTTCCACTGAAGCTTTCTTT
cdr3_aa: CASRPGGSTEAFF

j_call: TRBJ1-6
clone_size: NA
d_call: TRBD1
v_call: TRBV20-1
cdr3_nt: TGCAGTGCTAGGCCTCCGACAGGGAGCAATTCACCCCTCCACTTT
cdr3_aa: CSARPPTGSNSPLHF

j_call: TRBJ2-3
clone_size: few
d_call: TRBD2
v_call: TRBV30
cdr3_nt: TGTGCCTGGGACAGCGGGAGGGCAACAGATACGCAGTATTTT
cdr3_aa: CAWDSGRATDTQYF

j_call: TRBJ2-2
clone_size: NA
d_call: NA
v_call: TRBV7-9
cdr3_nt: TGTGCCAGCATCTTAGGCGCCGGGGAGCTGTTTTTT
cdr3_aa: CASILGAGELFF

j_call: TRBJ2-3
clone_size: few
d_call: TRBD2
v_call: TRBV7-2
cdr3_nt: TGTGCCAGCAGCCCGACTAGCGGGAGTGCGGGTACGCAGTATTTT
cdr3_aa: CASSPTSGSAGTQYF

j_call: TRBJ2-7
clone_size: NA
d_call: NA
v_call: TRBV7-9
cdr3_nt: TGTGCCAGCAGCTTAGGTGGGGAAGTCTACGAGCAGTACTTC
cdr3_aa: CASSLGGEVYEQYF

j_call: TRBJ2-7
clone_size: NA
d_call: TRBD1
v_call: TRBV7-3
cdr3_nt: TGTGACAGCAGCCAAGCACCGGGGACAGCATACGAGCAGTACTTC
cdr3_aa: CDSSQAPGTAYEQYF